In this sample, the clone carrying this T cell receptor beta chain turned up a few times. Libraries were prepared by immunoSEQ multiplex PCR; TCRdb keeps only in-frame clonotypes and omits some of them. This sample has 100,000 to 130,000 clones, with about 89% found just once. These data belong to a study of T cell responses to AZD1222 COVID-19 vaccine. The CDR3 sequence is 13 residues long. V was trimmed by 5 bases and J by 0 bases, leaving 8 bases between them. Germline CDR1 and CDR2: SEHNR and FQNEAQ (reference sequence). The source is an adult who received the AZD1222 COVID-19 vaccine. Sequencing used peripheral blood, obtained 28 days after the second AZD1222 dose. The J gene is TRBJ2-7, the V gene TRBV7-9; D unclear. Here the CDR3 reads CASSPYYSYEQYF. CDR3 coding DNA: TGTGCCAGCAGCCCCTATTACTCCTACGAGCAGTACTTC.